This TCR beta chain was captured in a study of cytomegalovirus exposure and HLA in healthy donors. The wider study: The roughly 700 first-cohort repertoires shared a platform with the 130 or so validation repertoires, as reported in a later analysis.

General study results and limits: It was reported that the classifier diagnosed cytomegalovirus status with high specificity and sensitivity in both the original and validation cohorts.

The assay was immunoSEQ multiplex PCR, and TCRdb's table has in-frame clones only and misses some. Of 95,000 to 150,000 clones in the sample, approximately 88% are singletons; the top ten hold roughly 2%. CDR1 MNHNS and CDR2 SASEGT come from the germline V gene. Trimming stripped 6 bases from V and 1 base from J, with 11 bases between. The CDR3 length is 14 residues. From the roughly 110-subject validation cohort, which was separate from the roughly 700-subject first cohort, the donors were drawn. A word on this clone: The antigen remains unidentified.

The sample was PBMCs. The clonotype originates from a young woman in good health and CMV-seronegative. The chain is built from TRBV6-1 and TRBJ2-3; a possible D gene is TRBD1 (6 bases). Here the CDR3 DNA reads TGTGCCAGCAGCCAGGGGAGCGGCACAGATACGCAGTATTTT. Protein sequence: CASSQGSGTDTQYF.